The rows below give T cell receptor beta chains drawn from one sample of a study of beta chain features in type 1 diabetes. Measured with immunoSEQ multiplex PCR; TCRdb has only the in-frame clones, and not every one. Found here are a few hundred thousand clones, approximately 15% of them singletons; the top ten hold approximately 0.035%. What was sequenced was naive CD4+ T cells from blood. The receptors stem from a man aged 25-45 years in good health. CDR3s include the opening cysteine and the closing phenylalanine or tryptophan. The D gene is left open where the match is weak. Only some rows state a clone size, as once, few, many or a class for expanded clones.

DNA	CDR3	J	V	D	size
TGTGCCAGCAGTTCACAGGGGGTTCGTCCACCCCTCCACTTT	CASSSQGVRPPLHF	TRBJ1-6	TRBV6-5	TRBD1	few
TGTGCCAGGGGGACAGACACTGAAGCTTTCTTT	CARGTDTEAFF	TRBJ1-1	TRBV2	TRBD1	few
TGTGCCAGCAGCTGGAGGCGGGGGGCCACCGTAAGCGGTGAGCAGTTCTTC	CASSWRRGATVSGEQFF	TRBJ2-1	TRBV7-2	TRBD2	NA
TGTGCCAGCAGCTTAGCGGGAGGCCCAACAGATACGCAGTATTTT	CASSLAGGPTDTQYF	TRBJ2-3	TRBV7-9	NA	few
TGTGCCAGTGAAAACAGGGGTAGTGGCTACACCTTC	CASENRGSGYTF	TRBJ1-2	TRBV19	TRBD1	few
TGTGCCTGGAGGGGGCCCGCTAATGAAAAACTGTTTTTT	CAWRGPANEKLFF	TRBJ1-4	TRBV30	NA	NA
TGCAGCGGGACAGCGGGGTACACTGAAGCTTTCTTT	CSGTAGYTEAFF	TRBJ1-1	TRBV29-1	NA	few
TGTGCCGCCACCGGGACTAGGCCGGCCGGGGAGCTGTTTTTT	CAATGTRPAGELFF	TRBJ2-2	TRBV10-3	TRBD2	NA
TGTGCCAGCAGCTCCGGACAGGGTCCCTACGAGCAGTACTTC	CASSSGQGPYEQYF	TRBJ2-7	TRBV9	TRBD1	NA
TGTGCCAGCAGGATGGCCGGGACGGTGAACACTGAAGCTTTCTTT	CASRMAGTVNTEAFF	TRBJ1-1	TRBV7-2	NA	few
TGTGCCAGCAGCCAGCGACTGGGAACAGATACGCAGTATTTT	CASSQRLGTDTQYF	TRBJ2-3	TRBV11-1	NA	NA
TGTGCCAGCGGAGGAGGGATGCCAGCCAAAAACATTCAGTACTTC	CASGGGMPAKNIQYF	TRBJ2-4	TRBV21-1	NA	many
TGCAGCGCCACTGAACCCAGGGGAACTAATGAAAAACTGTTTTTT	CSATEPRGTNEKLFF	TRBJ1-4	TRBV29-1	NA	few
TGTGCCAGCAGCTTAGACGGCGAGCAGTACTTC	CASSLDGEQYF	TRBJ2-7	TRBV11-2	NA	NA
TGTGCCAGCAGCGTAGTCGGAAACACCATATATTTT	CASSVVGNTIYF	TRBJ1-3	TRBV7-6	NA	NA
TGTGCCAGCAGCTTGGGCCGGGCCGAAGAGACCCAGTACTTC	CASSLGRAEETQYF	TRBJ2-5	TRBV5-4	NA	NA
TGTGCTAGTGGTTTGGTGCTGGGGGCCAAAGAAGAGACCCAGTACTTC	CASGLVLGAKEETQYF	TRBJ2-5	TRBV12-5	NA	few
TGCAGCGTACGGACAGGAGGCCACGAGCAGTACTTC	CSVRTGGHEQYF	TRBJ2-7	TRBV29-1	TRBD1	few
TGTGCCAGCAGGCTACAGGGAGTAAACACTGAAGCTTTCTTT	CASRLQGVNTEAFF	TRBJ1-1	TRBV27	NA	NA
TGTGCCAGCAGCTTAATTGTTAATCGTGCCAATGAGCAGTTCTTC	CASSLIVNRANEQFF	TRBJ2-1	TRBV7-9	NA	few
TGCACCTTCGGTCCGTCCGAGCAGTACTTC	CTFGPSEQYF	TRBJ2-7	TRBV23-1	NA	few
TGTGCCAGCAGCGTAGGGTTGGGACACCAATATGGCTACACCTTC	CASSVGLGHQYGYTF	TRBJ1-2	TRBV9	NA	NA
TGTGCCAGCAGCCAAGCAGCTAATGAAGCTTTCTTT	CASSQAANEAFF	TRBJ1-1	TRBV4-2	NA	NA
TGTGCCAGCAGCTTAGTTGCGGGAGCGGTGACTGAGCAGTTCTTC	CASSLVAGAVTEQFF	TRBJ2-1	TRBV7-6	TRBD2	NA
TGCGCCAGCAGCCTGGACAGGGACGGAGGTGAGCAGTTCTTC	CASSLDRDGGEQFF	TRBJ2-1	TRBV5-1	TRBD1	few
TGTGCCAGCAGCTTATACCAGCTGACCGGTAAACGCTATGGCTACACCTTC	CASSLYQLTGKRYGYTF	TRBJ1-2	TRBV13	NA	NA
TGTGCCTGGAGTGGAGGGCAGGGGGCCAACGTCCTGACTTTC	CAWSGGQGANVLTF	TRBJ2-6	TRBV30	NA	few
TGTGCCAGCAGCTTGGCCGGGGGGAGCTCCTACGAGCAGTACTTC	CASSLAGGSSYEQYF	TRBJ2-7	TRBV5-4	TRBD2	NA
TGTGCCAGCAGTTACGGGGCGGCTATCACTGAAGCTTTCTTT	CASSYGAAITEAFF	TRBJ1-1	TRBV6-5	NA	NA
TGTGCCAGCAGCCCTCGACTAGCGGGGACCTCCTACGAGCAGTACTTC	CASSPRLAGTSYEQYF	TRBJ2-7	TRBV7-2	TRBD2	NA
TGTGCCAGCAGCTTATCCGAGGCATATCAGCCCCAGCATTTT	CASSLSEAYQPQHF	TRBJ1-5	TRBV7-6	NA	NA
TGTGCCAGCAGTTACTACCTAGCCCTAGGGACCGGGGAGCTGTTTTTT	CASSYYLALGTGELFF	TRBJ2-2	TRBV6-5	NA	few
TGTGCCAGCAGCTTCGGCGGGAGTACTCGACTTAGCACAGATACGCAGTATTTT	CASSFGGSTRLSTDTQYF	TRBJ2-3	TRBV5-4	TRBD2	NA
TGCGCCAGCAGCACAGGACAGGGAGCAGAGACCCAGTACTTC	CASSTGQGAETQYF	TRBJ2-5	TRBV5-1	TRBD1	few
TGTGCCAGCAGCTCCGGCCGGGACTTCTACAATGAGCAGTTCTTC	CASSSGRDFYNEQFF	TRBJ2-1	TRBV11-1	NA	NA
TGCGCCAGCAGCCAAGATGGAAGGGATCGAGAGACCCAGTACTTC	CASSQDGRDRETQYF	TRBJ2-5	TRBV4-1	NA	few
TGCAGCGCCGGGGACAATCAGCCCCAGCATTTT	CSAGDNQPQHF	TRBJ1-5	TRBV29-1	NA	few
TGTGCCAGCAGCCCCGGACAGCTCTCCTACAATGAGCAGTTCTTC	CASSPGQLSYNEQFF	TRBJ2-1	TRBV7-2	NA	few
TGTGCCAGCAGCCCGGGACAGGGAGGTGACATTCAGTACTTC	CASSPGQGGDIQYF	TRBJ2-4	TRBV5-6	TRBD1	few
TGTGCCAGCAGCTCATGGGTGGGTGTCGTCTCCTACAATGAGCAGTTCTTC	CASSSWVGVVSYNEQFF	TRBJ2-1	TRBV7-9	NA	NA
TGTGCCAGCAGCGTAGTTTCTAGCGGGGACATTCAGTACTTC	CASSVVSSGDIQYF	TRBJ2-4	TRBV9	TRBD2	few